Following are 15 T cell receptor beta chains from one sample sequenced in a study of control samples from healthy donors and cancer patients. Measured with immunoSEQ multiplex PCR; TCRdb has only the in-frame clones, and not every one. The repertoire holds fewer than 200,000 clones, with about 94% as singletons. Sequencing was done on a sample of blood. The receptors were sampled from a woman aged 55-69 years in good health.

This chain connects TRBV4-3 to TRBJ2-7; D remains ambiguous. Deletions cut 1 base from V and 3 bases from J, with 16 bases between. The CDR3 has 16 residues. Germline values: CDR1 LGHNA, CDR2 YSLEER. This CDR3 reads CASSQGRLVWYYEQYF. In DNA, the CDR3 is TGCGCCAGCAGCCAAGGTCGTCTAGTATGGTACTACGAGCAGTACTTC.

This clone has just a few counts. The chain carries TRBV19 and TRBJ2-5; possibly TRBD2 for D (5 bases). Germline CDR1 reads LNHDA; CDR2 reads SQIVND (reference sequence). The V and J ends lost 5 bases and 5 bases respectively, with 18 bases between them. This CDR3 has 15 residues. The CDR3 region has the DNA TGTGCCAGTAGTGTGGCTAGCAGCCATAGGGAGACCCAGTACTTC. Protein product: CASSVASSHRETQYF.

The chain employs TRBV4-2 and TRBJ2-7; D remains ambiguous. Germline values: CDR1 LGHNA, CDR2 YNFKEQ. The ends were cut back, 5 bases at V and 0 bases at J, with 11 bases in the middle. There are 14 residues in the CDR3. CDR3 sequence reads: CASSEDPSSYEQYF. The DNA for the CDR3 is TGTGCCAGCAGCGAGGACCCAAGCTCCTACGAGCAGTACTTC.

This rearrangement joins TRBV10-1 to TRBJ2-5; D might be TRBD2 (5 bases). The V gene's germline CDR1 is WNHNN and CDR2 SYGVQD (reference sequence). V was trimmed by 3 bases and J by 5 bases, leaving 10 bases between them. The length of the CDR3 is 13 residues. The CDR3 DNA sequence: TGCGCCAGCAGTGACGAACGAGGGGAGACCCAGTACTTC. Its protein product is CASSDERGETQYF.

In nucleotides, the CDR3 is TGTGCCAGCAGTTACTTAGGGGGCCAGGGGACAGATACGCAGTATTTT. Its protein is CASSYLGGQGTDTQYF. The rearrangement links TRBV6-2 or TRBV6-3 to TRBJ2-3; 7 nucleotides line up with TRBD1. Germline V gene data show CDR1 as MNHEY and CDR2 as SVGEGT. Trimming removed 1 base from V and 3 bases from J; junction bases left unmatched: 7. The length of the CDR3 is 16 residues.

The V call is TRBV5-5, the J call TRBJ1-3, with D uncertain. Trimming took off 0 bases at V and 0 bases at J, with 10 bases between the two ends. The CDR3 extends over 16 amino acids. CDR1 is SGHKS, CDR2 YYEKEE, per germline (reference sequence). The DNA of the CDR3 is TGTGCCAGCAGCTTGGGGTACCAGAACTCTGGAAACACCATATATTTT. It translates to CASSLGYQNSGNTIYF. Full variable domain (rest looked up from reference TRBV5-5 and TRBJ1-3): DAGVTQSPTHLIKTRGQQVTLRCSPISGHKSVSWYQQVLGQGPQFIFQYYEKEERGRGNFPDRFSARQFPNYSSELNVNALLLGDSALYLCASSLGYQNSGNTIYFGEGSWLTVV.

This chain links TRBV20-1 with TRBJ2-7; D remains ambiguous. Germline loops: CDR1 DFQATT, CDR2 SNEGSKA (reference sequence). The CDR3 runs to 11 residues. The CDR3 here is CSFLNTYEQYF. CDR3 DNA sequence: TGCAGCTTCTTAAACACCTACGAGCAGTACTTC.

The chain joins TRBV29-1 to TRBJ1-3; weak D call: TRBD1 (6 bases). V shed 0 bases and J shed 2 bases, with 14 bases lying between them. Germline V CDR1 and CDR2: SQVTM, ANQGSEA. The length of the CDR3 is 16 residues. CDR3 nucleotides: TGCAGCGTTGAAGATCCCGAACAGGGCGCTGGAAACACCATATATTTT. It specifies CSVEDPEQGAGNTIYF. Drawing the rest from reference TRBV29-1 and TRBJ1-3, the complete variable domain is SAVISQKPSRDICQRGTSLTIQCQVDSQVTMMFWYRQQPGQSLTLIATANQGSEATYESGFVIDKFPISRPNLTFSTLTVSNMSPEDSSIYLCSVEDPEQGAGNTIYFGEGSWLTVV.

The chain links TRBV6-5 to TRBJ2-7; D remains unclear. V gave up 6 bases and J gave up 5 bases, with 11 bases separating them. Germline V gives CDR1 MNHEY, CDR2 SVGAGI. The CDR3 length is 12 residues. The CDR3 reads CASRRNTDEQYF. The CDR3 coding sequence is TGTGCCAGCAGACGCAATACAGACGAGCAGTACTTC.

The chain links TRBV5-1 to TRBJ1-3, with TRBD1 identical over 7 bases. This CDR3 contains 16 residues. Germline loops: CDR1 SGHRS, CDR2 YFSETQ. The J segment lost 0 bases and the V segment lost 4 bases, leaving 7 bases of the junction unmatched. CDR3 sequence: CASSPLTGSSGNTIYF. CDR3 nucleotides: TGCGCCAGCAGCCCACTGACAGGGAGCTCTGGAAACACCATATATTTT.

The chain is built from TRBV7-2 and TRBJ1-5; 7 bases are shared with TRBD1. Looked up from germline, CDR1 is SGHTA and CDR2 is FQGNSA. The CDR3 length is 15 residues. V lost 0 bases to trimming and J lost 6 bases; unmatched junction nucleotides: 5. The DNA for the CDR3 is TGTGCCAGCAGCTTAGCTTCACAGGGGACTCAGCCCCAGCATTTT. Translated, it gives CASSLASQGTQPQHF.

CDR3 sequence: CASSEQGWYTEAFF. As DNA, the CDR3 is TGTGCCAGCAGCGAACAGGGATGGTATACTGAAGCTTTCTTT. This chain uses TRBV7-2 with TRBJ1-1; perhaps TRBD1 as D (6 bases). The germline CDR1 and CDR2 sequences are SGHTA and FQGNSA. The V and J ends lost 5 bases and 5 bases respectively, with 15 bases between them. The CDR3 covers 14 residues.

V is TRBV7-2 and J is TRBJ1-5, with TRBD1 as a possible D gene (5 bases). Germline V gene sequence: CDR1 SGHTA, CDR2 FQGNSA. This CDR3 has 17 residues. The V end lost 5 bases, the J end lost 3 bases, and 20 bases lay between the germline ends. CDR3 residues: CASSQSTPGRTNQPQHF. As DNA, the CDR3 is TGTGCCAGCAGCCAAAGCACTCCGGGACGGACCAATCAGCCCCAGCATTTT.

The V call is TRBV5-6, the J call TRBJ2-6, with a tentative D call TRBD1 (5 bases). The CDR3 runs 18 residues. V was clipped by 5 bases and J by 1 base, with 19 bases between them. Germline values: CDR1 SGHDT, CDR2 YYEEEE. CDR3 amino acids: CASRVVGAGTSGANVLTF. Here the CDR3 DNA reads TGTGCCAGCAGGGTGGTAGGGGCAGGTACGTCTGGGGCCAACGTCCTGACTTTC.

The gene calls are TRBV3-1 (or the pseudogene TRBV3-2) and TRBJ1-6; the match to TRBD1 covers 7 bases. With V trimmed by 2 bases and J by 9 bases, 4 bases remained unmatched. The germline gives CDR1 LGHDT, CDR2 YNNKEL (reference sequence). This CDR3 is built from 14 residues. DNA of the CDR3: TGTGCCAGCAGCCAAAGACAGGGAGGTTCACCCCTCCACTTT. Amino acids: CASSQRQGGSPLHF.